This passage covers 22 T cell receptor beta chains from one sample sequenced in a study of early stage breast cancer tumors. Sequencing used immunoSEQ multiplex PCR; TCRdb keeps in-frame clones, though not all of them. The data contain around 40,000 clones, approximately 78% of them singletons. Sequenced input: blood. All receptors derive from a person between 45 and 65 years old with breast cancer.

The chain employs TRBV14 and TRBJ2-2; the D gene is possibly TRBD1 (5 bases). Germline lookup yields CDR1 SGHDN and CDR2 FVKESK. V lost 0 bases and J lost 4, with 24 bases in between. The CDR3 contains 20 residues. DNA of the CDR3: TGTGCCAGCAGCCAAGATTACGTCAGGGTCCCACATCTGAGCACCGGGGAGCTGTTTTTT. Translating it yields CASSQDYVRVPHLSTGELFF.

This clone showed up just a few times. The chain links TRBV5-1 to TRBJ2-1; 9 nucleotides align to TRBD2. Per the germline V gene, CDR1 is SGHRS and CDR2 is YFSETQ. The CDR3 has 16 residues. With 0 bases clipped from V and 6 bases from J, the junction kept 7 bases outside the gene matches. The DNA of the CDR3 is TGCGCCAGCAGCTTGGCCGGGCTAGCGGGATCCAATGAGCAGTTCTTC. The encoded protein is CASSLAGLAGSNEQFF.

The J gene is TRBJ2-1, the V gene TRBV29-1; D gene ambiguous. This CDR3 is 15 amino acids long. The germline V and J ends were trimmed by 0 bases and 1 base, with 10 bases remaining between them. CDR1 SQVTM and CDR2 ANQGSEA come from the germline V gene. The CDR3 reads CSVEDRYESYNEQFF. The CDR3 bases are TGCAGCGTTGAAGACAGGTACGAGTCCTACAATGAGCAGTTCTTC.

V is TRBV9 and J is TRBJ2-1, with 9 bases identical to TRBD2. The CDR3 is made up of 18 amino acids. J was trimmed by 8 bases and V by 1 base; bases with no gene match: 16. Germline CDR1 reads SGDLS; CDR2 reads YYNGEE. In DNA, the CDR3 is TGTGCCAGCAGCGTATCTATCTGGGGGCGGGGGGGCCCCGATGAGCAGTTCTTC. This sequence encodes CASSVSIWGRGGPDEQFF.

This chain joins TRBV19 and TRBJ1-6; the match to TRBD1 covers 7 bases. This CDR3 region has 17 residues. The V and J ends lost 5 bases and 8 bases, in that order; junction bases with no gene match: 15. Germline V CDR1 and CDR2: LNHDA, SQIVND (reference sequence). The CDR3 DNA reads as TGTGCCAGTAGTGCCCCTTTGGAGGGGGCCCTTTATTCACCCCTCCACTTT. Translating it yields CASSAPLEGALYSPLHF.

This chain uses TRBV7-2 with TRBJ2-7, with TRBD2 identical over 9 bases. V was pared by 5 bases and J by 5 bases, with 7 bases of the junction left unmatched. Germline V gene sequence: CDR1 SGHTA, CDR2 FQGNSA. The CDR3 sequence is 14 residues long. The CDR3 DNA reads TGTGCCAGCAGCCGAGGACTAGCGAGAAACGAGCAGTACTTC. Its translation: CASSRGLARNEQYF.

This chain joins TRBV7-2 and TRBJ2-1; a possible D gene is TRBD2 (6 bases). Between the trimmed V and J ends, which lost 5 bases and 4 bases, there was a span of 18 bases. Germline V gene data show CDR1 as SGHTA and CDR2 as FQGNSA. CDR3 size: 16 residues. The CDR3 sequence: CASSPAGAAGYNEQFF. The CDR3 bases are TGTGCCAGCAGCCCGGCAGGTGCTGCGGGGTACAATGAGCAGTTCTTC.

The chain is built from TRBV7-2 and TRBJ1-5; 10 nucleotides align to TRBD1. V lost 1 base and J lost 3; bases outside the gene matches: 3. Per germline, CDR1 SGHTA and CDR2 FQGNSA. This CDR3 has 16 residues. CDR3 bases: TGTGCCAGCAGCTTAGTGGGGACAGGGGCCAATCAGCCCCAGCATTTT. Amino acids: CASSLVGTGANQPQHF.

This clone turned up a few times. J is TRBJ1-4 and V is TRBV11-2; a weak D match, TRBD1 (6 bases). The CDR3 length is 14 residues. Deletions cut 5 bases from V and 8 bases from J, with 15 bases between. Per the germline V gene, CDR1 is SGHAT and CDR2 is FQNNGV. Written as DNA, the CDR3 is TGTGCCAGCAGCACAACAGGGTTGCAGGAAAAACTGTTTTTT. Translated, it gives CASSTTGLQEKLFF.

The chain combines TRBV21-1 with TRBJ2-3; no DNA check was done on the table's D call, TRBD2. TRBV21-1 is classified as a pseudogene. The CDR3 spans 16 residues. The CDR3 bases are TGTGCCAGCAGCAAAGGGAGGACTAGCGGGAGAGATACGCAGTATTTT. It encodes CASSKGRTSGRDTQYF.

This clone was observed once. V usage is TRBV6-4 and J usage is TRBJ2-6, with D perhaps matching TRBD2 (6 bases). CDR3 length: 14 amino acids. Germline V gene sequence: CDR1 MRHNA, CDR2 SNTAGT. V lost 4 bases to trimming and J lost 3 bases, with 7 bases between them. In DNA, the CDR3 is TGTGCCAGCAGTGGGGGAGGTGGGGCCAACGTCCTGACTTTC. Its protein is CASSGGGGANVLTF.

CDR3 sequence: CASSLDPDWSSYNEQFF. The CDR3 bases are TGTGCCAGCAGCTTAGATCCCGACTGGAGCTCCTACAATGAGCAGTTCTTC. The chain carries TRBV11-2 and TRBJ2-1, with unresolved D. In germline, CDR1 is SGHAT, CDR2 FQNNGV. The V end was cut by 0 bases, the J end by 0 bases, with 12 bases between. The CDR3 contains 17 residues.

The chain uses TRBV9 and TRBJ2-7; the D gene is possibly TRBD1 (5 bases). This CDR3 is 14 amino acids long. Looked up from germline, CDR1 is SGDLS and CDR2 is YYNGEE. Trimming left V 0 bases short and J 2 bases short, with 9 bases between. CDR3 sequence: CASSVGYRPYEQYF. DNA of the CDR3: TGTGCCAGCAGCGTAGGCTACAGGCCCTACGAGCAGTACTTC.

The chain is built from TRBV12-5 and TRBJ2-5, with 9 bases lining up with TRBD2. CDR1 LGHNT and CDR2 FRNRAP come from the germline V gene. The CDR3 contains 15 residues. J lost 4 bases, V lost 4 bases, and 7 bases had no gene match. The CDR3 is CASGSPMTSGETQYF. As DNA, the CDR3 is TGTGCTAGTGGTTCACCTATGACTAGCGGAGAGACCCAGTACTTC.

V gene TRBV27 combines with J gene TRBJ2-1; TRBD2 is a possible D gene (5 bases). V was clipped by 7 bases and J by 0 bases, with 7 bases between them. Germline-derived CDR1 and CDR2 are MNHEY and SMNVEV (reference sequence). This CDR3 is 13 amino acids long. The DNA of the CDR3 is TGTGCCAGCATGGCGGGCTCCTACAATGAGCAGTTCTTC. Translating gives CASMAGSYNEQFF.

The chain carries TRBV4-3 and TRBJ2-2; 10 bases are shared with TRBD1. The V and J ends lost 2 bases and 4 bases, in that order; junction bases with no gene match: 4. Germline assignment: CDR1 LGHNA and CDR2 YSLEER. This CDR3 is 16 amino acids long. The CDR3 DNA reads TGCGCCAGCAGCCAAACCGGGACAGGGGTCACCGGGGAGCTGTTTTTT. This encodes CASSQTGTGVTGELFF.

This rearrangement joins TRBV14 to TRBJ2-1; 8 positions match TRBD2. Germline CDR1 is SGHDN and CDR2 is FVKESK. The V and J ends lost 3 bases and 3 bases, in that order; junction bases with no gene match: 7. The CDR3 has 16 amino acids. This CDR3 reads CASSHLREGLYNEQFF. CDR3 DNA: TGTGCCAGCAGCCACCTCCGGGAGGGCCTCTACAATGAGCAGTTCTTC.

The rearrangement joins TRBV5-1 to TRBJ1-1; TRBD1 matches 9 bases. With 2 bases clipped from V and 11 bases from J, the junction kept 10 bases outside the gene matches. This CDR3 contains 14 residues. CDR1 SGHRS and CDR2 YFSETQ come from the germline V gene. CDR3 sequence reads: CASSFGTGTGNAFF. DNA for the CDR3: TGCGCCAGCAGCTTCGGGACCGGGACAGGGAACGCTTTCTTT.

DNA for the CDR3: TGCGCCACCAACAGGGGGCAAGACACCGGGGAGCTGTTTTTT. Residues: CATNRGQDTGELFF. The chain links TRBV5-1 to TRBJ2-2; TRBD1 matches at 9 bases. Germline lookup yields CDR1 SGHRS and CDR2 YFSETQ. V lost 9 bases to trimming and J lost 3 bases; unmatched junction nucleotides: 6. The length of the CDR3 is 14 residues.

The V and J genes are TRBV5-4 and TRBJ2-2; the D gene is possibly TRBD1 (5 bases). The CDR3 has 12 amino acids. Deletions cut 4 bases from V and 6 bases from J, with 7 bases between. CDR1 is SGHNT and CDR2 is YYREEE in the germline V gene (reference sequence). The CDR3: CASSAQAGELFF. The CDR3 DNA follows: TGTGCCAGCAGCGCACAGGCCGGGGAGCTGTTTTTT.

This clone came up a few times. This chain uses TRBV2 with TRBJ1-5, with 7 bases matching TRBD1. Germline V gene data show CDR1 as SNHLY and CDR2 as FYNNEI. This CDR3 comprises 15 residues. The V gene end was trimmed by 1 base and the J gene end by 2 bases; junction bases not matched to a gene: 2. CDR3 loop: CASSEDRGGNQPQHF. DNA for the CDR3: TGTGCCAGCAGTGAAGACAGGGGAGGCAATCAGCCCCAGCATTTT.

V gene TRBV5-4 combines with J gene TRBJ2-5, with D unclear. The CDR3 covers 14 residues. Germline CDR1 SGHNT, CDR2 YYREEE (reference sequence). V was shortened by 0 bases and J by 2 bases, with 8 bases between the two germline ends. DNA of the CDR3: TGTGCCAGCAGCTTGGGTTCAGGACAAGAGACCCAGTACTTC. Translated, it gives CASSLGSGQETQYF. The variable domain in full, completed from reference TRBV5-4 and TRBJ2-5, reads ETGVTQSPTHLIKTRGQQVTLRCSSQSGHNTVSWYQQALGQGPQFIFQYYREEENGRGNFPPRFSGLQFPNYSSELNVNALELDDSALYLCASSLGSGQETQYFGPGTRLLVL.